Detailed here is one T cell receptor beta chain. Antigen specificity is unknown. V shed 3 bases, J shed 4 bases, and the junction held 19 bases outside the gene matches. This CDR3 has 20 residues. Germline V gene data show CDR1 as SGHAT and CDR2 as FQDESV (reference sequence). The sample originates from a study of response to subunit inactivated influenza vaccine. Findings and caveats of the study: It was the authors' suggestion that each seasonal influenza vaccination recruits few new T cells.

TCRdb fed the RT-PCR reads into MiXCR, producing one record per CDR3 protein. The sample has about 780,000 distinct CDR3 sequences, 18% seen once; the top ten hold roughly a tenth. The sequence was collected from a man aged 45-65 years who received an inactivated influenza vaccine. The rearrangement uses TRBV11-1 and TRBJ2-5; TRBD2 aligns across 11 bases. The specimen was PBMCs from blood, collected roughly 5 days after vaccination. CDR3 nucleotide sequence: TGTGCCAGCAGCTTTTATAGGGGACTAGCGGCTCCAGAGAGGGTAGAGACCCAGTACTTC. Translation: CASSFYRGLAAPERVETQYF.